The source of this T cell receptor (beta chain) is a study of CD8 T cells in Susac syndrome. Study-wide results and limits: The study conceded that relatively few individuals underwent its TCR sequencing and HLA analysis. Susac-specific public clones numbered more than 15 in total CD8+ repertoires (and five in CD8+ TEMRA repertoires).

Trimming left V 7 bases short and J 10 bases short, with 16 bases between. Germline CDR1 reads MNHNS; CDR2 reads SASEGT. The CDR3 runs to 13 residues. Random-hexamer reverse transcription was applied to roughly 0.5 to 1 ug RNA. One entry per CDR3 protein, called by TCRdb with MiXCR from the immunoSEQ multiplex PCR reads. The sample has 75,000 to 95,000 distinct CDR3 sequences, about 93% seen once. A word on this clonotype: Its antigen is undetermined.

Sequencing targeted TCR beta in blood CD8+ and CD4+ T cells. CD8+ and CD4+ T cells were negatively isolated; TEMRA cells were FACS-enriched. This sequence originates from a human donor with Susac syndrome. The gene calls are TRBV6-1 and TRBJ1-4; no clear D. Sequencing used CD8+ T cells from PBMCs. The CDR3 DNA is TGTGCCAGCACTGGCGAGCCTCGAGGAAAACTGTTTTTT. Translated: CASTGEPRGKLFF.